This T cell receptor beta chain was retrieved from a study of T cell responses to AZD1222 COVID-19 vaccine. Study background: Timing groups of about 4 and about 12 weeks for second doses were pooled. Findings and caveats of the study: The study sampled repertoires only after the peak T cell response. Within unmutated variant regions lay the reported targets of nearly half of spike-specific TCRs. Donors in the cohort were predominantly white British and more often female, and clonal diversity was possibly underestimated.

TCRdb keeps only in-frame clones here, not all; method: immunoSEQ multiplex PCR. The sample yields some 95,000 clones, around 90% seen once. Trimming removed 0 bases at V and 8 bases at J, with 10 bases between. From germline, CDR1 is KGHSY and CDR2 FQNENV. This CDR3 spans 13 amino acids. Note on this clone: Antigen: not known.

The V and J genes are TRBV16 and TRBJ1-2, with D possibly matching TRBD1 (6 bases). This receptor was identified in an adult in good health. The sequencing used peripheral blood, collected on day 0 of AZD1222 vaccination. The CDR3 sequence: CASSQSTGWGYTF. Here the CDR3 DNA reads TGTGCCAGCAGCCAATCGACAGGCTGGGGCTACACCTTC.